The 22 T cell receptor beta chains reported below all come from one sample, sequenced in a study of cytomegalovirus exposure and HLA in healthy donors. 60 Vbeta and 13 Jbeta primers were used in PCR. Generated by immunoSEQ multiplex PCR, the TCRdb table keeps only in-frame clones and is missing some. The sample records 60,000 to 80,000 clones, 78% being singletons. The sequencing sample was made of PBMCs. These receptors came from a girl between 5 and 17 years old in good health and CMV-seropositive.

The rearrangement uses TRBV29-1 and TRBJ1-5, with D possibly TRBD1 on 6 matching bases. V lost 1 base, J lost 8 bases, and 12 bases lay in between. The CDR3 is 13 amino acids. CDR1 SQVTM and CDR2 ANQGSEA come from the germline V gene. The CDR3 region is CSVEGQADEPQHF. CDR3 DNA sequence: TGCAGCGTTGAAGGACAGGCCGACGAGCCCCAGCATTTT.

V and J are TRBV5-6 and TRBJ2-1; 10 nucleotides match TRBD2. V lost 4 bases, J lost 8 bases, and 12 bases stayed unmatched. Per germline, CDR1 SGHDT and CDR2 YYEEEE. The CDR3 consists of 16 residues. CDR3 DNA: TGTGCCAGCAGCCTCTCTCCTAGCGGGAGATCCTATGAGCAGTTCTTC. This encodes CASSLSPSGRSYEQFF.

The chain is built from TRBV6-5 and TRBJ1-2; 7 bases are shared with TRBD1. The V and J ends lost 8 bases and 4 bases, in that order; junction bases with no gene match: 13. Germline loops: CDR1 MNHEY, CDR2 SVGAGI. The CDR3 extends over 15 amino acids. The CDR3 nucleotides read TGTGCCAGCGGCTCTCCCGGGACAGAAGCCTATGGCTACACCTTC. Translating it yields CASGSPGTEAYGYTF.

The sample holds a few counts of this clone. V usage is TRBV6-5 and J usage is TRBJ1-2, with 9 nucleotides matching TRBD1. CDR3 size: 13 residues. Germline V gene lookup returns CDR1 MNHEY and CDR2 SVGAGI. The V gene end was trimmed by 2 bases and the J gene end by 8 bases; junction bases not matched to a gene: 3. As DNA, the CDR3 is TGTGCCAGCAGTTACACGGGACAGGGAGGCTACACCTTC. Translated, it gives CASSYTGQGGYTF.

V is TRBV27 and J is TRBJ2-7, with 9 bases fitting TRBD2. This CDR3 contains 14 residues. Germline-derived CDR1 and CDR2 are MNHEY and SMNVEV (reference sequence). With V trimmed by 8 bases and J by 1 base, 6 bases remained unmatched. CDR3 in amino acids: CASGLAGTSYEQYF. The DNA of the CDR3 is TGTGCCAGCGGCCTAGCGGGGACTTCCTACGAGCAGTACTTC.

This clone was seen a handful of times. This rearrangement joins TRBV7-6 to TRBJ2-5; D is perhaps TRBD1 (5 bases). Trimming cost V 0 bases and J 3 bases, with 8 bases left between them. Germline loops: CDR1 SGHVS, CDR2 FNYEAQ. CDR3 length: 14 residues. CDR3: CASSLAGLEETQYF. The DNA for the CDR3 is TGTGCCAGCAGCTTAGCGGGGCTGGAAGAGACCCAGTACTTC.

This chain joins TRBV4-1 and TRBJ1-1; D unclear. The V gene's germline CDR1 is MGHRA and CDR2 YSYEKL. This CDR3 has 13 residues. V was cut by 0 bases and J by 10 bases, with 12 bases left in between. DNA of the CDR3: TGCGCCAGCAGCCAAGAAGTAAGGAGAAGAGCTTTCTTT. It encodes CASSQEVRRRAFF.

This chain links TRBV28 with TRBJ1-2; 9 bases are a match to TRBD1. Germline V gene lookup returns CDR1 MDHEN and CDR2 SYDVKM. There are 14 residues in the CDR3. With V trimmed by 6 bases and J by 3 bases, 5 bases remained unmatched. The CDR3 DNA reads TGTGCCAGCAGGCCGGGACAGGGATACTATGGCTACACCTTC. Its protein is CASRPGQGYYGYTF.

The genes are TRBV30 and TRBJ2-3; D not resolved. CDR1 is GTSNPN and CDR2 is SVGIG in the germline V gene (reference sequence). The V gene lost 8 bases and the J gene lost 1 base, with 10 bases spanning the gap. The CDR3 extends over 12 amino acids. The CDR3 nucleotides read TGTGCCGTGACTGTAGGCACAGATACGCAGTATTTT. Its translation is CAVTVGTDTQYF.

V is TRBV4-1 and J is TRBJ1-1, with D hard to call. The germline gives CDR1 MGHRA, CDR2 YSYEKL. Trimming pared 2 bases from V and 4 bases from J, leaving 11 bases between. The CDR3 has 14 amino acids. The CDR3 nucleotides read TGCGCCAGCAGCCAACAAAGGTGGAGCACTGAAGCTTTCTTT. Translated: CASSQQRWSTEAFF.

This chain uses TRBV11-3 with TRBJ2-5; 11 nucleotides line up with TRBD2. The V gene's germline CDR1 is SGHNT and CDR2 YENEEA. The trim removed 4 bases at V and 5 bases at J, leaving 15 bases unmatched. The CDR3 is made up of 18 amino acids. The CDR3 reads CASSYSGFGASGGETQYF. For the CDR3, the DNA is TGTGCCAGCAGCTACAGCGGGTTCGGCGCTAGCGGGGGGGAGACCCAGTACTTC.

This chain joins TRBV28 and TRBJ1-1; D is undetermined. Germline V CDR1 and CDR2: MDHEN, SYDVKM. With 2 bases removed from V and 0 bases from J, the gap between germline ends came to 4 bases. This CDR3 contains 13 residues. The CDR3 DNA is TGTGCCAGCAGTTTAATCTTGAACACTGAAGCTTTCTTT. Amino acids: CASSLILNTEAFF.

This CDR3 is CASTGWEEYDEQFF. The DNA for the CDR3 is TGTGCCAGCACGGGCTGGGAGGAGTACGATGAGCAGTTCTTC. This sequence joins TRBV5-4 and TRBJ2-1, with D tentatively TRBD2 (6 bases). The germline CDR1 and CDR2 sequences are SGHNT and YYREEE (reference sequence). V lost 6 bases and J lost 8, with 18 bases in between. CDR3 length: 14 amino acids.

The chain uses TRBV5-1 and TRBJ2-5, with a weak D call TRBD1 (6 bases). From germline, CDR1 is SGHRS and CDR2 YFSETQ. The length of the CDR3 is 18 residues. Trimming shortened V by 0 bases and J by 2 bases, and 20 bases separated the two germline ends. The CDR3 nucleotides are TGCGCCAGCAGCTTGGCCGTACAAACAGGGCCCTCTCAAGAGACCCAGTACTTC. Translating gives CASSLAVQTGPSQETQYF. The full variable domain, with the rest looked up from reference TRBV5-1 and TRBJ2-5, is KAGVTQTPRYLIKTRGQQVTLSCSPISGHRSVSWYQQTPGQGLQFLFEYFSETQRNKGNFPGRFSGRQFSNSRSEMNVSTLELGDSALYLCASSLAVQTGPSQETQYFGPGTRLLVL.

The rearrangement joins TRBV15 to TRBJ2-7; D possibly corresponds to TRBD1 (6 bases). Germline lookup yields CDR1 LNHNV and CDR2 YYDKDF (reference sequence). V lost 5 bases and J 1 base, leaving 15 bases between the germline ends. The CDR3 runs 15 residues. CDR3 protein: CATSDPAGVSYEQYF. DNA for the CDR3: TGTGCCACCAGCGACCCGGCAGGGGTATCCTACGAGCAGTACTTC.

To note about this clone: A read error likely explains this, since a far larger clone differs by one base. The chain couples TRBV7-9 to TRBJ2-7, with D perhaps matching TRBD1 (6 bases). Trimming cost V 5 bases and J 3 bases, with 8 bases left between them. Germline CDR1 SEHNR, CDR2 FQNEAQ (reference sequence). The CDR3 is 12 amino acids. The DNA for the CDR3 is TGTGCCAGCAGCCTACAGGGCTACGAGCAGTACTTC. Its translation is CASSLQGYEQYF.

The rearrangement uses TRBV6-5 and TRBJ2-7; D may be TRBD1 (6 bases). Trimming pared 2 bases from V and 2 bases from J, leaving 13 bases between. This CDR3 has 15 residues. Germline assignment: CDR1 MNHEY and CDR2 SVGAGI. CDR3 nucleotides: TGTGCCAGCAGTTACCGGGACACTGGAACCTACGAGCAGTACTTC. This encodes CASSYRDTGTYEQYF.

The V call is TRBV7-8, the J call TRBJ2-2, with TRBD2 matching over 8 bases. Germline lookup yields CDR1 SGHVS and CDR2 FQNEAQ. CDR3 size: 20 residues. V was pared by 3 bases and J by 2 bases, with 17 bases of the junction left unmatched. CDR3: CASSFASGMGTSGNTGELFF. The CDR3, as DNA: TGTGCCAGCAGCTTCGCTTCGGGGATGGGCACTAGCGGAAACACCGGGGAGCTGTTTTTT.

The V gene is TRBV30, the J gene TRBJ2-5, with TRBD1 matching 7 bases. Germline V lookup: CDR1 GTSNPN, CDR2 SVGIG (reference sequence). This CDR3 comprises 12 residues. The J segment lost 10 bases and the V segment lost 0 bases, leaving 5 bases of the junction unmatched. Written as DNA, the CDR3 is TGTGCCTGGAGTGTACGCCAGGGGGTCCAGTACTTC. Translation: CAWSVRQGVQYF.

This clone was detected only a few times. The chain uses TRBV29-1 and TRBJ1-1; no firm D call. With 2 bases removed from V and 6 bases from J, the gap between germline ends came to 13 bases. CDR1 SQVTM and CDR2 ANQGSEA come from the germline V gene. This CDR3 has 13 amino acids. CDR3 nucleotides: TGCAGCGTTGAACTTTTTGGGCGGGCTGAAGCTTTCTTT. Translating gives CSVELFGRAEAFF.

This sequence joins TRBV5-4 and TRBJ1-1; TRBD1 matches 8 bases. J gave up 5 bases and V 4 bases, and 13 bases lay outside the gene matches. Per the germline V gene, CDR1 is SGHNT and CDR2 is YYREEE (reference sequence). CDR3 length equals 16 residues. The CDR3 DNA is TGTGCCAGCAGCACCTGGGGCAGGGGGCGAGAAACTGAAGCTTTCTTT. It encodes CASSTWGRGRETEAFF.

The CDR3 DNA follows: TGTGCCAGCAGCTTACAATATAATTCACCCCTCCACTTT. It yields the protein CASSLQYNSPLHF. The J gene is TRBJ1-6, the V gene TRBV7-9; D unresolved. Germline V gene sequence: CDR1 SEHNR, CDR2 FQNEAQ (reference sequence). Deletions cut 2 bases from V and 4 bases from J, with 3 bases between. This CDR3 has 13 amino acids. The full variable domain, in which reference TRBV7-9 and TRBJ1-6 provide the parts outside the CDR3, is DTGVSQNPRHKITKRGQNVTFRCDPISEHNRLYWYRQTLGQGPEFLTYFQNEAQLEKSRLLSDRFSAERPKGSFSTLEIQRTEQGDSAMYLCASSLQYNSPLHFGNGTRLTVT.